This T cell receptor beta chain was recovered during a study of T-cell memory formation after mild COVID-19. Each CDR3 protein gets one entry after TCRdb re-called the 5' RACE reads with MiXCR. In the table there are about 560,000 distinct CDR3 sequences, 15% to 20% of which are singletons. The CDR3 length is 14 residues. From germline, CDR1 is SGHRS and CDR2 YFSETQ. The J segment lost 4 bases and the V segment lost 2 bases, leaving 5 bases of the junction unmatched. Whole-study results and caveats: Clones contracting over day 15 to 85 were CD4/CD8 balanced, with later expanders leaning CD4+.

This clonotype showed up many times. The antigen remains undetermined. Sequenced input: PBMCs or a T cell subset sorted from them (not recorded which). The chain is built from TRBV5-1 and TRBJ1-2; 7 bases align to TRBD1. The TCR originated in an adult woman who had mild COVID-19 (a few samples of this study predate the infection). Cell type and time point are not known. As DNA, the CDR3 is TGCGCCAGCAGCTTAGGGACAGATGGCTATGGCTACACCTTC. Encoded protein: CASSLGTDGYGYTF.